This T cell receptor beta chain is from a study of blood T cell repertoires in COVID-19. As for the study in general: The United States, Italy and Spain supplied acute and convalescent COVID-19 samples. T cells, B-cell-depleted T cells, or PBMCs provided the cDNA or gDNA that served as material.

CDR1 is LNHDA, CDR2 SQIVND, per germline (reference sequence). The CDR3 sequence is 15 residues long. V lost 6 bases and J lost 3; bases outside the gene matches: 7. Followed over time, Seattle patients had been enrolled while infection was active. Original handling: From reference gene primer amplification, estimates of nucleated cell counts were derived. TCRdb's copy holds only in-frame clones and misses some; the assay was immunoSEQ multiplex PCR. V, J and clone size are those of that table, while D and trimming were read from the DNA. The sample includes around 250,000 clones, 90% of them seen just once.

The sequencing sample was made of peripheral blood. The V and J genes are TRBV19 and TRBJ2-1; 8 bases agree with TRBD1. The TCR sequence derives from a woman in her fifties or sixties with COVID-19, enrolled during active disease. In DNA form, the CDR3 reads TGTGCCAGTAGGAAGGACAGGGAAATCTACAATGAGCAGTTCTTC. Translating it yields CASRKDREIYNEQFF.